This T cell receptor beta chain was identified during a study of blood T cell repertoires in COVID-19. Study context: There were acute and convalescent COVID-19 samples, and they came from the United States, Italy and Spain.

The junction had 9 bases not matched to a gene; V was cut back by 6 bases and J by 7 bases. This CDR3 spans 15 amino acids. Germline CDR1 reads MNHEY; CDR2 reads SVGAGI. In the original processing: Reference gene primer amplification in the assay estimated nucleated cell counts. The assay was immunoSEQ multiplex PCR, and TCRdb's table has in-frame clones only and misses some. V and J calls and clone size come straight from that table; D and trimming were deduced from the DNA. The profile shows about 110,000 clones, approximately 83% of them singletons. The chain combines TRBV6-5 with TRBJ2-1; TRBD1 agrees at 10 bases. Sequencing input: peripheral blood. The receptor was derived from a woman in her sixties or seventies with acute or convalescent COVID-19. CDR3 nucleotides: TGTGCCAGCAGCCCCGGGACAGGGGTCAAGAATGAGCAGTTCTTC. The encoded protein is CASSPGTGVKNEQFF.